This TCR beta chain originates from a study of blood T cells in healthy people across ages. Findings and limits, study-wide: Estimates of total diversity, which came from one million sequenced T cells, were considered to be underestimates. Expanded clonotype changes were possibly confounded by unknown donor CMV status.

Per germline, CDR1 GTSNPN and CDR2 SVGIG (reference sequence). This CDR3 has 15 amino acids. J was trimmed by 2 bases and V by 2 bases; bases with no gene match: 4. This clonotype has a handful of counts. What it binds is not known. Through a sample-barcoded 5' primer and a J-beta primer mix, a second PCR was run for roughly 7 to 12 cycles. Researchers report that a template-switch adaptor with 12 random nucleotides tagged each cDNA molecule. Researchers report that each sample yielded at least 2.5 million CDR3-containing paired-end reads. A single record per CDR3 protein comes from TCRdb applying MiXCR to the 5' RACE reads. The data contain 1.4 million to 1.5 million distinct CDR3 sequences, approximately 42% of them singletons.

The rearrangement links TRBV30 to TRBJ2-7, with 12 bases fitting TRBD2. The sequence was obtained from a woman in her late teens or twenties in good health. The sequencing sample was made of blood. The CDR3 reads CAWSTSGRPPYEQYF. The DNA for the CDR3 is TGTGCCTGGAGTACTAGCGGGAGGCCCCCCTACGAGCAGTACTTC.